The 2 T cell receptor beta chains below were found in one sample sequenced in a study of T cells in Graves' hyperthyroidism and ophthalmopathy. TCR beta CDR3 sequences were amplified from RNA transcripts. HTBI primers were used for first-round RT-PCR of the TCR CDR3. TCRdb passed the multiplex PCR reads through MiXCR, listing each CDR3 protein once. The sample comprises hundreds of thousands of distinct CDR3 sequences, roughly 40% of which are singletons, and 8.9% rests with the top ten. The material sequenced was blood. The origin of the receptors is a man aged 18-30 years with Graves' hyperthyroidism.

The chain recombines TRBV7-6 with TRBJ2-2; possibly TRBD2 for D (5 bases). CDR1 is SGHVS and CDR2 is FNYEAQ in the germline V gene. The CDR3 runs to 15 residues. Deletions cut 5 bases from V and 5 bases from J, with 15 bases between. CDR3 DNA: TGTGCCAGCAGCCCCCGGACGGGGAGTACCGGGGAGCTGTTTTTT. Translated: CASSPRTGSTGELFF. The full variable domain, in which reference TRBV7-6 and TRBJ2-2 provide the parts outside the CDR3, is GAGVSQSPRYKVTKRGQDVALRCDPISGHVSLYWYRQALGQGPEFLTYFNYEAQQDKSGLPNDRFSAERPEGSISTLTIQRTEQRDSAMYRCASSPRTGSTGELFFGEGSRLTVL.

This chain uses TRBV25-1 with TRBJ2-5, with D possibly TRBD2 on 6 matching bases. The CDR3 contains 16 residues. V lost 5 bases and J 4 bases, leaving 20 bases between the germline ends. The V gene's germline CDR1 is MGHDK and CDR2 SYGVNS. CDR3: CASSFRLVRGLETQYF. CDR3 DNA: TGTGCCAGCAGTTTTCGACTAGTTAGGGGCTTAGAGACCCAGTACTTC. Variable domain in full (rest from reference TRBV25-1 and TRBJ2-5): EADIYQTPRYLVIGTGKKITLECSQTMGHDKMYWYQQDPGMELHLIHYSYGVNSTEKGDLSSESTVSRIRTEHFPLTLESARPSHTSQYLCASSFRLVRGLETQYFGPGTRLLVL.